The present TCR beta chain was sequenced within a study of neurological immune-mediated disorders. Study conclusions and caveats: In HTLV-1-associated myelopathy, TCR clonal expansion was greatest, and in multiple sclerosis it was least, below healthy controls. CDR3 amino acid sequences found in expanded clones were never shared across subjects, suggesting private repertoires in all groups.

This clonotype was observed many times. No antigen is known for it. The unsorted libraries were produced from 2 million PBMCs held at -80 C. 5'RACE with 10-nucleotide random UMIs generated the cDNA. A single record per CDR3 protein comes from TCRdb applying MiXCR to the 5' RACE reads. In the table there are more than 15,000 distinct CDR3 sequences, roughly 14% of which are singletons. The source material was PBMCs. This TCR was sampled from a man in his sixties with HTLV-1-associated myelopathy (HAM/TSP).

CDR3: CSAPGTGGTEAFF. The CDR3 region has the DNA TGCAGTGCTCCGGGGACAGGGGGCACTGAAGCTTTCTTT. V usage is TRBV20-1 and J usage is TRBJ1-1; 11 bases fit TRBD1. There are 13 residues in the CDR3. V trimming: 5 bases; J trimming: 4 bases; junction bases outside the gene matches: 3. Per germline, CDR1 DFQATT and CDR2 SNEGSKA (reference sequence).